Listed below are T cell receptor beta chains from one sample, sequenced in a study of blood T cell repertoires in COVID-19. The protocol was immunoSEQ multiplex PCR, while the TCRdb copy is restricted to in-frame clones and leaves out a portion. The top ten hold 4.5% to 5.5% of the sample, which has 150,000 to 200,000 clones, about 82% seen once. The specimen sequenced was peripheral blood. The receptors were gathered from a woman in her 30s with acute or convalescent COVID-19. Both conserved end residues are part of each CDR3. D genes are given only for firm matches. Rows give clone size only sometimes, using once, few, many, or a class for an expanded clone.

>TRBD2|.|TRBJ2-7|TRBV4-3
TGCGCCAGCAGCCAAGATTCGGGACTAGCGGGCTCGCAGTACTTC
CASSQDSGLAGSQYF
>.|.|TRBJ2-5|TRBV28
TGTGCCAGCAGTCCGTCAGGGAGGCAAGAGACCCAGTACTTC
CASSPSGRQETQYF
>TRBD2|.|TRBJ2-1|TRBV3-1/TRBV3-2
TGTGCCAGCAGCGGGGAGGGATACAATGAGCAGTTCTTC
CASSGEGYNEQFF
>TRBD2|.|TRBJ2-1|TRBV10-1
TGCGCCAGCAGTGTCATCTTAGCGGGAGGGGTTAATGAGCAGTTCTTC
CASSVILAGGVNEQFF
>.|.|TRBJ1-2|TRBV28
TGTGCCAGCAGTTTAGGCGGCTATGGCTACACCTTC
CASSLGGYGYTF
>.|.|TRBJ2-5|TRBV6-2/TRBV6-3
TGTGCCAGCAGTTACCCCAAGACAGGAGAATACCAAGAGACCCAGTACTTC
CASSYPKTGEYQETQYF
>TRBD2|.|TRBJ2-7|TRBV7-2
TGTGCCAGCAGCTTCAGCTCTAGCGGGGGGGGCAACGAGCAGTACTTC
CASSFSSSGGGNEQYF
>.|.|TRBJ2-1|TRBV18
TGTGCCAGCTCTCTACCCTCCCAGGGGAGTACTTTCTTC
CASSLPSQGSTFF
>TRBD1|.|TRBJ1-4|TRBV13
TGTGCCAGCAGCGCCCGAACAGGGGGCCGTGAAAAACTGTTTTTT
CASSARTGGREKLFF
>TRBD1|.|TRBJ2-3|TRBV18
TGTGCCAGCTCACTGGACAGGGCCAACACAGATACGCAGTATTTT
CASSLDRANTDTQYF
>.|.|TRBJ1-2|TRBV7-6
TGTGCCAGCAGCGAAGGGACACCCAACTATGGCTACACCTTC
CASSEGTPNYGYTF
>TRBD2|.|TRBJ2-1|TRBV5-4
TGTGCCAGCAGCTTGGGACTAGCGGGGTACAATGAGCAGTTCTTC
CASSLGLAGYNEQFF
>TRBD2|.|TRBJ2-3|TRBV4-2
TGTGCCAGCAAGGAAACTAGCGTAGGCACAGATACGCAGTATTTT
CASKETSVGTDTQYF
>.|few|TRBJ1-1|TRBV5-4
TGTGCCAGCAGCCCCGAGGGAAACGGAGCTTTCTTT
CASSPEGNGAFF
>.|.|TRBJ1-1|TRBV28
TGTGCCAGCAGGGTGATGGGTCGGGCTGAAGCTTTCTTT
CASRVMGRAEAFF
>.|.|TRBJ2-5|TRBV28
TGTGCCACCTCCGTTATGCGAGGCCTTGGGGAGACCCAGTACTTC
CATSVMRGLGETQYF
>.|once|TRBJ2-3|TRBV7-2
TGTGCCAGCAGCTCGCAAATGGGGGCGACAGATACGCAGTATTTT
CASSSQMGATDTQYF
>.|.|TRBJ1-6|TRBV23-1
TGCGCCAGGTTAAACTGGTCACCCCTCCACTTT
CARLNWSPLHF
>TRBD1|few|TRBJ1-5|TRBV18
TGTGCCAGCTCACGGGGACAGGGGCTAAATCAGCCCCAGCATTTT
CASSRGQGLNQPQHF
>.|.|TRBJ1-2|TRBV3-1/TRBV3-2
TGTGCCAGCAGCCAAGGGGCGGGGGCTCATGGCTACACCTTC
CASSQGAGAHGYTF
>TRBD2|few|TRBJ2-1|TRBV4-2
TGTGCCAGCAGCCAATCCTCGGGGGAGGGGCAGTTCTTC
CASSQSSGEGQFF
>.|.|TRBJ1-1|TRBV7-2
TGTGCCAGCAGATCCGGCGGGAGTGCGACTGAAGCTTTCTTT
CASRSGGSATEAFF
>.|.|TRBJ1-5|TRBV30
TGTGCCTGGAGTGTGGAAGCAGGGGAAGGCAATCAGCCCCAGCATTTT
CAWSVEAGEGNQPQHF
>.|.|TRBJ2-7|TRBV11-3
TGTGCCAGCAGCTTAGGCAGGGGAAACTACGAGCAGTACTTC
CASSLGRGNYEQYF
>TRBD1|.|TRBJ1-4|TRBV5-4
TGTGCCAGCAGCTGGGGACAGGGGCCCCCCGGGGGTGAAAAACTGTTTTTT
CASSWGQGPPGGEKLFF
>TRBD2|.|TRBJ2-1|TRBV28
TGTGCCAGCATAGCGGGGGGGCAGAATGAGCAGTTCTTC
CASIAGGQNEQFF
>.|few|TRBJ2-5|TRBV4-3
TGCGCCAGCAGCCACTTCGGTCCGGGATCTCGGGAGACCCAGTACTTC
CASSHFGPGSRETQYF
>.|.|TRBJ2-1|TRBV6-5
TGTGCCAGCAGTTTACTGAATGAGCAGTTCTTC
CASSLLNEQFF
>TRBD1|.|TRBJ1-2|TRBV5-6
TGTGCCAGCAGCCCGCCTACTGGACAGGGCCATGGTGGCTACACCTTC
CASSPPTGQGHGGYTF
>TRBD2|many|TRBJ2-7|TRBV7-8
TGTGCCACTAACCCCTATATATCGCGGGAGTACGAGCAGTACTTC
CATNPYISREYEQYF
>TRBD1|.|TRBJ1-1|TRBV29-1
TGCAGCGTTGAACCGAGACAGGGGAGAGAAGCTTTCTTT
CSVEPRQGREAFF
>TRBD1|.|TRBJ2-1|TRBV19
TGTGCCAGTAGCGGGACAGGGAGCCGGCAAAATGAGCAGTTCTTC
CASSGTGSRQNEQFF
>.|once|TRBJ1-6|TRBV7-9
TGTGCCAGCAGCTTAGATTTGGCTTTTCCCCACTTT
CASSLDLAFPHF
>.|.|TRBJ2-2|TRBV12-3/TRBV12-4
TGTGCCAGCAGTTACAGGGAAGCCGGGGAGCTGTTTTTT
CASSYREAGELFF
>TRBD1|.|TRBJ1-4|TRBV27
TGTGCCAGCAGCAAAAGCTTCCGGGACAGCTCTCGAAGAGGGGATGAAAAACTGTTTTTT
CASSKSFRDSSRRGDEKLFF
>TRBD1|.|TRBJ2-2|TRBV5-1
TGCGCCAGCAGCCCCGACAGGGGCCTGAACACCGGGGAGCTGTTTTTT
CASSPDRGLNTGELFF
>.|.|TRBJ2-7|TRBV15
TGTGCCACCAGCAGAGAGGCGGATCACTACGAGCAGTACTTC
CATSREADHYEQYF
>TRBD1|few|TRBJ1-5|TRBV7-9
TGTGCCAGCAGCGGGTCTAAGACAGGGGGGGATCAGCCCCAGCATTTT
CASSGSKTGGDQPQHF
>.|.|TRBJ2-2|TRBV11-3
TGTGCCAGCAGCTTAGGCGCGACAGGTCCCGGGGAGCTGTTTTTT
CASSLGATGPGELFF
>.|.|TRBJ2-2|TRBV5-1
TGCGCCAGCAGCTCGGCCGGGGAGCTGTTTTTT
CASSSAGELFF
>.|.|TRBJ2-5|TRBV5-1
TGCGCCAGCAGCTTGGGCCCGGGTCCCCAGGAGACCCAGTACTTC
CASSLGPGPQETQYF
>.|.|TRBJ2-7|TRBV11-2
TGTGCCAGCAGCTTAGGGAGGGAAAAAGGGCACGAGCAGTACTTC
CASSLGREKGHEQYF
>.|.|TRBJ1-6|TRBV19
TGTGCCAGTAGTGCCGGCGGGAATTCACCCCTCCACTTT
CASSAGGNSPLHF